This T cell receptor (beta chain) came from a study of cytomegalovirus exposure and HLA in healthy donors. PCR involved 60 Vbeta and 13 Jbeta primers. TCRdb's table, derived via immunoSEQ multiplex PCR, lists solely in-frame clones and lacks some. The sample yields more than 90,000 clones, approximately 71% seen once. The count of this clone is one. This receptor was taken from a man between 50 and 59 years old in good health and CMV-seronegative. The sequenced sample consisted of PBMCs.

In DNA form, the CDR3 reads TGTGCCAGCAGCCCCACTAGCAGGCGATCTTCCTACGAGCAGTACTTC. Residues: CASSPTSRRSSYEQYF. The genes are TRBV5-4 and TRBJ2-7; the D gene is possibly TRBD2 (6 bases). Germline V gene lookup returns CDR1 SGHNT and CDR2 YYREEE (reference sequence). The CDR3 loop spans 16 amino acids. V was shortened by 4 bases and J by 1 base, with 18 bases between the two germline ends.